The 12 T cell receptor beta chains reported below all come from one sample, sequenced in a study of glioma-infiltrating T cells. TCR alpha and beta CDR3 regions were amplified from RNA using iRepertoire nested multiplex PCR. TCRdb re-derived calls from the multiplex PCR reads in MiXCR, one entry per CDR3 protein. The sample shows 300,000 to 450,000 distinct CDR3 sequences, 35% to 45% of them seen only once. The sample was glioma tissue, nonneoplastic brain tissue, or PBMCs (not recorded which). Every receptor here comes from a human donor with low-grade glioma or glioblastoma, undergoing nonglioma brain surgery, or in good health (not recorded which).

CDR3 in DNA: TGTGCCAGCAGCTTAGTAAAGGGGCTCTTCTCCTACGAGCAGTACTTC. This gives the protein CASSLVKGLFSYEQYF. This chain links TRBV7-9 with TRBJ2-7, with D possibly TRBD1 on 5 matching bases. Trimming removed 1 base at V and 0 bases at J, with 13 bases between. Per germline, CDR1 SEHNR and CDR2 FQNEAQ (reference sequence). The CDR3 is 16 amino acids.

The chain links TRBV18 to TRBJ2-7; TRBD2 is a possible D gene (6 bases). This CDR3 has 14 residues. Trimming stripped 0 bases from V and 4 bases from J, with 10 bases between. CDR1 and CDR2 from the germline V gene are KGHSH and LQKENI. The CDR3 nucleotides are TGTGCCAGCTCACCACCGCTAGCGAAATACGAGCAGTACTTC. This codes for CASSPPLAKYEQYF.

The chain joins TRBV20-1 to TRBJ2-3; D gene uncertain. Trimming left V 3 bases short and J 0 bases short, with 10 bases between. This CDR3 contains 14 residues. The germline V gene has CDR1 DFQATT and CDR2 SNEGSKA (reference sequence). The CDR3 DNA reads TGCAGTGCTAGGGTCGGAGAAAGCACAGATACGCAGTATTTT. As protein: CSARVGESTDTQYF.

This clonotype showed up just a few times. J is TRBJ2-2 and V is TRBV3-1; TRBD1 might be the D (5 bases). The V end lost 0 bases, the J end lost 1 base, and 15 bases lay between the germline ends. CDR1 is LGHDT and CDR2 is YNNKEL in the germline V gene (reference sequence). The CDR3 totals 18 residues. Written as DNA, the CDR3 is TGTGCCAGCAGCCAAGATCGCGCTTGGCAGGGGAACACCGGGGAGCTGTTTTTT. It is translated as CASSQDRAWQGNTGELFF.

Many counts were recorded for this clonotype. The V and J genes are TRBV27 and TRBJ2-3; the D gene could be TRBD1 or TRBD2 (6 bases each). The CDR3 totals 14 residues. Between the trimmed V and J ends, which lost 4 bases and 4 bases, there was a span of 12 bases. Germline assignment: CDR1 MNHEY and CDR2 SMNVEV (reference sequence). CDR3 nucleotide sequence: TGTGCCAGCAGTTCCGCGGAGGGGGCAGATACGCAGTATTTT. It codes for CASSSAEGADTQYF.

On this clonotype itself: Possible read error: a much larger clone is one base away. DNA for the CDR3: TGCAGTGCTATCCGGGCTAGAGGGATTAGTGAGCAGTTCTTC. Protein: CSAIRARGISEQFF. V is TRBV20-1 and J is TRBJ2-1; D possibly corresponds to TRBD2 (5 bases). Germline V CDR1 and CDR2: DFQATT, SNEGSKA (reference sequence). V shed 4 bases and J shed 9 bases, with 19 bases lying between them. The CDR3 loop spans 14 amino acids.

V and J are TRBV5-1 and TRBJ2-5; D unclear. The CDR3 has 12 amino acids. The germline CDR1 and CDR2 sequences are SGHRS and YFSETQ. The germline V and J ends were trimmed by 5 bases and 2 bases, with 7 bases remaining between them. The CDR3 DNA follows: TGCGCCAGCAGACTAAATCAAGAGACCCAGTACTTC. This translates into CASRLNQETQYF.

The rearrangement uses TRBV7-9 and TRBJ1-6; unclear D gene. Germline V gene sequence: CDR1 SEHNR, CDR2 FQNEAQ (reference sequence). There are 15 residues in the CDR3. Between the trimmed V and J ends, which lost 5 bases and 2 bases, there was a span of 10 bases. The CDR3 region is CASSPSGAYNSPLHF. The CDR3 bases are TGTGCCAGCAGCCCATCGGGAGCCTATAATTCACCCCTCCACTTT.

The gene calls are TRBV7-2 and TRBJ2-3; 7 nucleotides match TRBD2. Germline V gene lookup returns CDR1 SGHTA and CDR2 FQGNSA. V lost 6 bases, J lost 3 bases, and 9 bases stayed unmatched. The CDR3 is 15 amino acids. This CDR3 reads CASSWAGVGTDTQYF. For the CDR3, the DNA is TGTGCCAGCAGTTGGGCGGGAGTGGGAACAGATACGCAGTATTTT.

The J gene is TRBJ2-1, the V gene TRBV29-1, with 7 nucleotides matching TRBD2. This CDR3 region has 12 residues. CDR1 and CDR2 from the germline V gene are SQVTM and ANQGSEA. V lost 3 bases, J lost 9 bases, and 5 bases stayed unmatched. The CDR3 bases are TGCAGCGTTGACCGGGGAGGGCCTGAGCAGTTCTTC. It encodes CSVDRGGPEQFF.

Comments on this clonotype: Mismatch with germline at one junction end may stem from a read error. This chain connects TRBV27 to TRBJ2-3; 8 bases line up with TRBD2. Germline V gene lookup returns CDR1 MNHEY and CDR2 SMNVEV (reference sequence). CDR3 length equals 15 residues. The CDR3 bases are TGTGCCAGCAGTTTTCTTAGCGGGACCGGAGATGCGCAGTATTTT. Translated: CASSFLSGTGDAQYF.

The CDR3 sequence: CASSLSLTGYTF. In nucleotides, the CDR3 is TGTGCCAGCAGTTTATCACTGACCGGCTACACCTTC. V usage is TRBV12-3 or TRBV12-4 and J usage is TRBJ1-2; D remains ambiguous. V lost 2 bases and J 8 bases, leaving 9 bases between the germline ends. The CDR3 runs to 12 residues.